These T cell receptor beta chains were read from a single sample in a study of T cell repertoires in cytomegalovirus infection. TCRdb reprocessed the reads via MiXCR and lists one record per CDR3 protein. The profile shows 650,000 to 900,000 distinct CDR3 sequences, about 31% of them singletons. Their recognized antigens are unknown. Material: cultured CD8+ T cells from PBMCs, obtained from culture after CMV antigen stimulation. The source is a human donor in good health (CMV status not recorded). Some clones in this sample may be carry-over from other donors' samples. Both conserved end residues are part of each CDR3. The D gene is left open where the match is weak. Clone size appears in some rows only: once, few, many, or a class for an expanded clone.

D gene	V gene	J gene	clone size	CDR3 length	CDR3 DNA	CDR3 protein
TRBD1	TRBV12-3/TRBV12-4	TRBJ2-3	NA	17	TGTGCCAGCAGCACTCACCGGGACAGGGTTTTAACAGATACGCAGTATTTT	CASSTHRDRVLTDTQYF
TRBD2	TRBV7-2	TRBJ2-3	NA	17	TGTGCCAGCAGCTGGACTAGCGGGGGGGGTAGCACAGATACGCAGTATTTT	CASSWTSGGGSTDTQYF
TRBD1	TRBV28	TRBJ2-5	few	15	TGTGCCAGCAGTCCAAAGACAGGGTACCAAGAGACCCAGTACTTC	CASSPKTGYQETQYF
TRBD2	TRBV12-3/TRBV12-4	TRBJ2-5	NA	16	TGTGCCAGCAGTCCGTGGGCTAGCGGGGTTCAAGAGACCCAGTACTTC	CASSPWASGVQETQYF
TRBD2	TRBV6-2/TRBV6-3	TRBJ2-3	NA	16	TGTGCCAGCAGTCCAGGACTAGCGGGGTATAAGGATACGCAGTATTTT	CASSPGLAGYKDTQYF
NA	TRBV6-6	TRBJ2-1	NA	12	TGTGCCAGCAGGGAAGGGGGCAATGAGCAGTTCTTC	CASREGGNEQFF
NA	TRBV7-8	TRBJ2-5	many	16	TGTGCCAGCAGCTTAGGAGAACAGTCGGGCGTGGAGACCCAGTACTTC	CASSLGEQSGVETQYF
NA	TRBV20-1	TRBJ1-5	few	16	TGCAGTGCTAGAGACGGGGAAGGGCATAGCAATCAGCCCCAGCATTTT	CSARDGEGHSNQPQHF
TRBD1	TRBV20-1	TRBJ2-7	NA	14	TGCAGTGCGAGGGGAACAGGGGGCGGCTACGAGCAGTACTTC	CSARGTGGGYEQYF
NA	TRBV12-3/TRBV12-4	TRBJ2-1	NA	17	TGTGCCAGCAGTTTCCAGCCAGGGGACGGCTCCTACAATGAGCAGTTCTTC	CASSFQPGDGSYNEQFF
TRBD1	TRBV7-2	TRBJ2-2	many	16	TGTGCCAGCAGCCCCCGGGGACAGGGGGCGATCGGGGAGCTGTTTTTT	CASSPRGQGAIGELFF
NA	TRBV6-1	TRBJ2-7	few	14	TGTGCCAGCAGGTGGAGACCCGAGGGTCTTAAGCAGTACTTC	CASRWRPEGLKQYF
NA	TRBV7-2	TRBJ1-3	NA	18	TGTGCCAGCAGCTTAGCCGGGGGGGGCCGGAGCTCTGGAAACACCATATATTTT	CASSLAGGGRSSGNTIYF
NA	TRBV6-6	TRBJ2-3	NA	15	TGTGCCAGCAAACAGGGCCAAACTAGCACAGATACGCAGTATTTT	CASKQGQTSTDTQYF
NA	TRBV19	TRBJ1-2	NA	11	TGTGCCAGTAGTATTTCACTTGGCTACACCTTC	CASSISLGYTF
NA	TRBV6-5	TRBJ1-2	NA	19	TGTGCCAGCAGTTACTCGTACTTGGGACACGGATCCTCTAACTATGGCTACACCTTC	CASSYSYLGHGSSNYGYTF
NA	TRBV7-8	TRBJ2-7	few	17	TGTGCCAGCAGCTCCCCCTCGAGGACAGTGGATAGGAACGAGCAGTACTTC	CASSSPSRTVDRNEQYF
TRBD2	TRBV20-1	TRBJ2-7	NA	15	TGCAGTGCTAGAAGGCTAGCGGTAAATGCCTACGAGCAGTACTTC	CSARRLAVNAYEQYF
NA	TRBV11-2	TRBJ2-1	NA	15	TGTGCCAGCAGCTTAGATCGGACCAGGGCTCATGAGCAGTTCTTC	CASSLDRTRAHEQFF
NA	TRBV11-2	TRBJ1-6	few	14	TGTGCCAGCGGGACGACACTGGGGAATTCACCCCTCCACTTT	CASGTTLGNSPLHF
TRBD2	TRBV7-6	TRBJ2-1	many	14	TGTGCCAGCAGCCCCGGACTAGCGGGATATGAGCAGTTCTTC	CASSPGLAGYEQFF
TRBD1	TRBV19	TRBJ2-1	NA	14	TGTGCCAGTGGTGACAGGGGCGCCAACAATGAGCAGTTCTTC	CASGDRGANNEQFF
NA	TRBV7-9	TRBJ1-6	few	15	TGTGCCAGCAGCTTAGAGGCGGGGCCGGATTCACCCCTCCACTTT	CASSLEAGPDSPLHF
NA	TRBV7-2	TRBJ2-3	many	14	TGTGCCAGCAGCTTAGATACGCTGGGGGATACGCAGTATTTT	CASSLDTLGDTQYF
NA	TRBV7-2	TRBJ2-7	once	12	TGTGTCAGCAGCTTACTGACCTACGAGCAGTACTTC	CVSSLLTYEQYF
TRBD1	TRBV15	TRBJ1-1	NA	16	TGTGCCACCAGCAGAGAGAGTAGGGGGCGGCACACTGAAGCTTTCTTT	CATSRESRGRHTEAFF
NA	TRBV7-9	TRBJ1-3	NA	15	TGTGCCAGCAGCTTAGCCCCAGGGGTAGGAAACACCATATATTTT	CASSLAPGVGNTIYF
NA	TRBV4-3	TRBJ2-1	NA	13	TGCGCCAACAGCCAACATGGGGCCAATGAGCAGTTCTTC	CANSQHGANEQFF
TRBD1	TRBV12-3/TRBV12-4	TRBJ1-2	few	15	TGTGCCAGCAGTCCGTCGCAGAGGGGGCTCGGTGGCTACACCTTC	CASSPSQRGLGGYTF
NA	TRBV6-6	TRBJ2-3	NA	14	TGTACCAGCAGTTTGACGACTGCACGGGATACGCAGTATTTT	CTSSLTTARDTQYF
NA	TRBV27	TRBJ1-1	NA	14	TGTGCCAGCAGTTTCGGGGGACCGGACACTGAAGCTTTCTTT	CASSFGGPDTEAFF
NA	TRBV7-9	TRBJ2-3	few	16	TGTGCCAGCAGCTCCACGAGGGGGAGGGTGGTAGATACGCAGTATTTT	CASSSTRGRVVDTQYF
NA	TRBV12-3/TRBV12-4	TRBJ2-7	NA	14	TGTGCCAGCAGTCCGTCGGGACCGCTATACGAGCAGTACTTC	CASSPSGPLYEQYF
NA	TRBV12-3/TRBV12-4	TRBJ2-1	few	12	TGTGCCAGCAGTCTAACAGGGTTTGAGCAGTTCTTC	CASSLTGFEQFF
NA	TRBV7-9	TRBJ2-3	NA	14	TGTGCCAGCAGCTTGGGGACTGGGTGGAATACGCAGTATTTT	CASSLGTGWNTQYF
NA	TRBV27	TRBJ2-3	few	16	TGTGCCAGCAGTTTATCTCCGGGGGTTAGCACAGATACGCAGTATTTT	CASSLSPGVSTDTQYF
TRBD1	TRBV12-5	TRBJ2-7	few	16	TGTGCTAGTGGTTGGGCGGTCGGGACAGGGGACAACGAGCAGTACTTC	CASGWAVGTGDNEQYF
NA	TRBV7-8	TRBJ2-6	few	17	TGTGCCAGCAGCTTAGGGAGGGGGGGGTCTGGGGCCAACGTCCTGACTTTC	CASSLGRGGSGANVLTF
NA	TRBV7-6	TRBJ2-3	many	15	TGTGCCAGCAGCCGGCTGGGCAGTATCACAGATACGCAGTATTTT	CASSRLGSITDTQYF
TRBD1	TRBV27	TRBJ1-5	few	13	TGTGCCAGCAGTTCAGGGGGGGTTCAGCCCCAGCATTTT	CASSSGGVQPQHF
NA	TRBV9	TRBJ1-2	few	16	TGTGCCAGCACCGTGGGCCTTATAGGAGCTAACTATGGCTACACCTTC	CASTVGLIGANYGYTF
TRBD1	TRBV7-8	TRBJ1-5	few	16	TGTGCCAGCAGCTACTCCGGGACAGTTAGCAATCAGCCCCAGCATTTT	CASSYSGTVSNQPQHF
NA	TRBV4-1	TRBJ2-1	few	16	TGCGCCAGCAGCCAAGATACACGGGGGTCCTACAATGAGCAGTTCTTC	CASSQDTRGSYNEQFF
TRBD1	TRBV7-2	TRBJ2-1	many	17	TGTGCCAGCAGCGCAGATTCTTACCGGGACAGTTACAATGAGCAGTTCTTC	CASSADSYRDSYNEQFF
NA	TRBV7-6	TRBJ1-1	NA	14	TGTGCCAGCAGCTCAGGATATCCGAACACTGAAGCTTTCTTT	CASSSGYPNTEAFF
TRBD2	TRBV28	TRBJ2-7	few	14	TGTGCCAGCAGTTTGCGCGGGGGTAGATACGAGCAGTACTTC	CASSLRGGRYEQYF
NA	TRBV11-2	TRBJ1-1	NA	16	TGTGCCAGCAGAGCCTGGAAGACAGGCGAGAACACTGAAGCTTTCTTT	CASRAWKTGENTEAFF
NA	TRBV12-3/TRBV12-4	TRBJ1-1	NA	15	TGTGCCAGCAGTTTAACACACACAGGGAACACTGAAGCTTTCTTT	CASSLTHTGNTEAFF
TRBD1	TRBV6-5	TRBJ1-2	few	15	TGTGCCAGCAGTTACTCAAGTCAGGGGGACTATGGCTACACCTTC	CASSYSSQGDYGYTF
NA	TRBV5-1	TRBJ2-1	NA	16	TGCGCCAGCACCTCACAGGGGAGGGCCCCCTACAATGAGCAGTTCTTC	CASTSQGRAPYNEQFF
TRBD1	TRBV12-3/TRBV12-4	TRBJ2-7	NA	12	TGTGTCAGCAGAGGACAGGCCAACGAGCAGTACTTC	CVSRGQANEQYF
TRBD1	TRBV7-2	TRBJ1-1	NA	13	TGTGCCAGCAGCTCCAGGGGGCCCACTGAAGCTTTCTTT	CASSSRGPTEAFF
TRBD1	TRBV7-9	TRBJ2-6	few	16	TGTGCCAGCGGGGACAGATCATATCCTGGGGCCAACGTCCTGACTTTC	CASGDRSYPGANVLTF
TRBD1	TRBV7-9	TRBJ1-2	NA	15	TGTGCCAGCAGCTTAGTTGACAGGGAGTCCCATGGCTACACCTTC	CASSLVDRESHGYTF
NA	TRBV9	TRBJ2-1	few	15	TGTGCCAGCAGCGTAGCTGAGGTTACCTACAATGAGCAGTTCTTC	CASSVAEVTYNEQFF